This T cell receptor (beta chain) was identified during a study of identical twins. There are 15 residues in the CDR3. Looked up from germline, CDR1 is SGHAT and CDR2 is FQNNGV. Trimming shortened V by 5 bases and J by 4 bases, and 15 bases separated the two germline ends. This clonotype has at least ten counts. TCRdb re-analysed the 5' RACE reads in MiXCR, keeping a single row per CDR3 protein. Among more than 200,000 distinct CDR3 sequences listed, around an eighth were seen once. This chain connects TRBV11-2 to TRBJ2-1; D not certain. The TCR originated in a woman aged 18-35 years in good health. The specimen sequenced was memory (CD45RO+) T cells sorted from blood. In DNA form, the CDR3 reads TGTGCCAGCAGCAATCGCGTCTCTAAATACAATGAGCAGTTCTTC. It encodes CASSNRVSKYNEQFF.